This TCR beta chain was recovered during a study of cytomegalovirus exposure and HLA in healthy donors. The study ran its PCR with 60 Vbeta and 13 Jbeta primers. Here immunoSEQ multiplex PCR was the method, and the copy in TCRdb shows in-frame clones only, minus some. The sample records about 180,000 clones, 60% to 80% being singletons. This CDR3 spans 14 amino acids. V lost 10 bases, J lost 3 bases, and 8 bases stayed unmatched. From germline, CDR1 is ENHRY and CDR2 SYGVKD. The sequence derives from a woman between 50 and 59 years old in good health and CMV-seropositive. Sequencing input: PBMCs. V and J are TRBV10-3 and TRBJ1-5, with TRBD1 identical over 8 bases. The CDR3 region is CANLTGDVNQPQHF. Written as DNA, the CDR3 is TGTGCCAACCTGACAGGGGATGTCAATCAGCCCCAGCATTTT.